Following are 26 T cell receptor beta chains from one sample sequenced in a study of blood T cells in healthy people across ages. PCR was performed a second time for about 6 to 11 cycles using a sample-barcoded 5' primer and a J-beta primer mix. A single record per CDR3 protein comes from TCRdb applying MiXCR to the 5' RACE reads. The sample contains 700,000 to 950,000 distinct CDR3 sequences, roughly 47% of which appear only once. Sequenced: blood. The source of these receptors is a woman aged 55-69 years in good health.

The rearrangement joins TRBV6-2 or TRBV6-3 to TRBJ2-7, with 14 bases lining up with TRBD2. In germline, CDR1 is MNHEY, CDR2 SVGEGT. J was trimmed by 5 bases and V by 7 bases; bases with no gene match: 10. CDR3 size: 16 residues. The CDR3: CASTGIGTSGSHEQYF. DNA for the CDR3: TGTGCCAGCACGGGCATCGGGACTAGCGGGAGCCACGAGCAGTACTTC.

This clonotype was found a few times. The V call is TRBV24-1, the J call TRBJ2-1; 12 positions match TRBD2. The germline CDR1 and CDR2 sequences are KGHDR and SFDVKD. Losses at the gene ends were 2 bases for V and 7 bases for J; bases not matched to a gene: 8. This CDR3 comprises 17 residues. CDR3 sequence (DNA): TGTGCCACCAGTGATTCCCAACTAGCGGGGGGCAGGAATGAGCAGTTCTTC. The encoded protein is CATSDSQLAGGRNEQFF.

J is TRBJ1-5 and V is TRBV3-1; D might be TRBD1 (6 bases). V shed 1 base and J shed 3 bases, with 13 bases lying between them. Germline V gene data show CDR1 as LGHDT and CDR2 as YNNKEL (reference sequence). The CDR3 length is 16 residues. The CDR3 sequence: CASSQGPGGNNQPQHF. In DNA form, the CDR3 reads TGTGCCAGCAGCCAAGGACCCGGGGGCAACAATCAGCCCCAGCATTTT. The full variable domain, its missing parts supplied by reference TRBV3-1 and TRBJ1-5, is DTAVSQTPKYLVTQMGNDKSIKCEQNLGHDTMYWYKQDSKKFLKIMFSYNNKELIINETVPNRFSPKSPDKAHLNLHINSLELGDSAVYFCASSQGPGGNNQPQHFGDGTRLSIL.

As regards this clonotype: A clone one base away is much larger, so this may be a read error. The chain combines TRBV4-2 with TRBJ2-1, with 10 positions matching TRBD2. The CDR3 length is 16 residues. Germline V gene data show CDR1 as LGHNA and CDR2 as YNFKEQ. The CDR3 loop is CASSQAGLATYNERFF. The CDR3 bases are TGTGCCAGCAGCCAAGCGGGACTAGCGACCTACAATGAGCGGTTCTTC.

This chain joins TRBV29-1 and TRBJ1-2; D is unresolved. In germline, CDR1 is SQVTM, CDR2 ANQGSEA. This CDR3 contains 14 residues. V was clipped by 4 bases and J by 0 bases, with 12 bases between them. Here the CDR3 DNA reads TGCAGCGTTGGAGGTGGTCCGGCTAACTATGGCTACACCTTC. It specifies CSVGGGPANYGYTF.

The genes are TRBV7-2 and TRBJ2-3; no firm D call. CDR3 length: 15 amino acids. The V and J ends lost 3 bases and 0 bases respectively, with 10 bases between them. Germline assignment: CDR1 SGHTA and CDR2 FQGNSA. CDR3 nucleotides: TGTGCCAGCAGCTTGGTAAGAGCTAGCACAGATACGCAGTATTTT. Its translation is CASSLVRASTDTQYF.

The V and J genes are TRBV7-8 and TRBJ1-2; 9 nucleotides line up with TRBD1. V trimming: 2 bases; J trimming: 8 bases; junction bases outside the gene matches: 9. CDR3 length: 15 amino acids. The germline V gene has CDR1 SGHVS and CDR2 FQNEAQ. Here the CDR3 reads CASSLRTDRGSGYTF. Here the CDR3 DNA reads TGTGCCAGCAGCTTAAGAACGGACAGGGGATCGGGCTACACCTTC.

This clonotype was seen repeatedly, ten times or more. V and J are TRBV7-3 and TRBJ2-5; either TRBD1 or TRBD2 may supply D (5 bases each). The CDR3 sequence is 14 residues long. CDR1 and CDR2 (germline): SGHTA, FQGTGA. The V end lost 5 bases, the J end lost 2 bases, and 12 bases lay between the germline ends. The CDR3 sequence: CASSPGDGQETQYF. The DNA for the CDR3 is TGTGCCAGCAGCCCCGGGGACGGGCAAGAGACCCAGTACTTC. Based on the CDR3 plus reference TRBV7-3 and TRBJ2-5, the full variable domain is GAGVSQTPSNKVTEKGKYVELRCDPISGHTALYWYRQSLGQGPEFLIYFQGTGAADDSGLPNDRFFAVRPEGSVSTLKIQRTERGDSAVYLCASSPGDGQETQYFGPGTRLLVL.

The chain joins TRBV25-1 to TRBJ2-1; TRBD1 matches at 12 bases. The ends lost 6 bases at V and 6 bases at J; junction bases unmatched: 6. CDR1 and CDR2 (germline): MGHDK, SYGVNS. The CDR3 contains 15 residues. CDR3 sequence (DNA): TGTGCCAGCAGCAGGGGGACAGGGGGCCTCAATGAGCAGTTCTTC. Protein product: CASSRGTGGLNEQFF. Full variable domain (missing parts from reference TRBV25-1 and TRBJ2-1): EADIYQTPRYLVIGTGKKITLECSQTMGHDKMYWYQQDPGMELHLIHYSYGVNSTEKGDLSSESTVSRIRTEHFPLTLESARPSHTSQYLCASSRGTGGLNEQFFGPGTRLTVL.

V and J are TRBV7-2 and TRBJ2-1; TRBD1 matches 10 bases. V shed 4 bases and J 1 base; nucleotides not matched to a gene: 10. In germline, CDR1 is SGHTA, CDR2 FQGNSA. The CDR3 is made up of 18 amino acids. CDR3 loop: CASSSDPRDRGSYNEQFF. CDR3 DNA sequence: TGTGCCAGCAGCTCTGACCCCCGGGACAGGGGTTCCTACAATGAGCAGTTCTTC.

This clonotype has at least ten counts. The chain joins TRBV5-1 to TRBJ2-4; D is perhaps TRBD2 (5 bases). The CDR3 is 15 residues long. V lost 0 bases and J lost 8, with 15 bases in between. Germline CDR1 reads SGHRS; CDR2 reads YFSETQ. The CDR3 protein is CASSLGQVLEDIQYF. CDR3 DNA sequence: TGCGCCAGCAGCTTGGGGCAGGTCCTGGAGGACATTCAGTACTTC.

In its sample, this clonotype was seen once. The chain's CDR3 is CSARIGGRQNYGYTF. DNA of the CDR3: TGCAGTGCTAGAATTGGGGGGCGGCAGAACTATGGCTACACCTTC. This chain uses TRBV20-1 with TRBJ1-2, with D perhaps matching TRBD1 (6 bases). The V gene lost 2 bases and the J gene lost 2 bases, with 15 bases spanning the gap. This CDR3 spans 15 amino acids. CDR1 DFQATT and CDR2 SNEGSKA come from the germline V gene (reference sequence).

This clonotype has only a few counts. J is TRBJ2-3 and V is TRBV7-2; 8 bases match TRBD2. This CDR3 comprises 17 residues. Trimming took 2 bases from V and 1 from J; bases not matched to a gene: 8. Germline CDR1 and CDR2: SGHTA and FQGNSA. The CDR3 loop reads CASSLNSGILGTDTQYF. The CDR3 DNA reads TGTGCCAGCAGCTTAAATAGCGGGATCCTCGGCACAGATACGCAGTATTTT.

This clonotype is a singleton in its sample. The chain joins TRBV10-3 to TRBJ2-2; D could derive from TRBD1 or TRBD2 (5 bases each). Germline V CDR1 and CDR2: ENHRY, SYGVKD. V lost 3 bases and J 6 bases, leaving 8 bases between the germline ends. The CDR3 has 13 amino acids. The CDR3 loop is CAISDVGAGELFF. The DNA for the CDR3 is TGTGCCATCAGTGATGTGGGGGCCGGGGAGCTGTTTTTT.

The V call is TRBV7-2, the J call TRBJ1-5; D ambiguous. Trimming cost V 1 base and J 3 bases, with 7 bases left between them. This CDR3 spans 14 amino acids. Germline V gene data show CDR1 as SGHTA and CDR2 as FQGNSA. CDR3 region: CASSLVGPNQPQHF. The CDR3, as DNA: TGTGCCAGCAGCTTAGTGGGCCCCAATCAGCCCCAGCATTTT.

CDR3 protein: CASSYLQGANEQFF. CDR3 coding DNA: TGTGCCAGCAGTTATCTACAGGGGGCGAATGAGCAGTTCTTC. The V and J genes are TRBV6-2 or TRBV6-3 and TRBJ2-1; the match to TRBD1 covers 9 bases. CDR3 length equals 14 residues. The trim removed 3 bases at V and 7 bases at J, leaving 4 bases unmatched. The germline CDR1 and CDR2 sequences are MNHEY and SVGEGT.

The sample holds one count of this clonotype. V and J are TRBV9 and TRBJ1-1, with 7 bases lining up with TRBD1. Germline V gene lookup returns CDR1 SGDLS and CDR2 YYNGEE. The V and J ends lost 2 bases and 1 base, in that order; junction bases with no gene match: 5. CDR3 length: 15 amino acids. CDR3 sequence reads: CASSVAWTGNTEAFF. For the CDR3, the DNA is TGTGCCAGCAGCGTTGCTTGGACAGGGAACACTGAAGCTTTCTTT.

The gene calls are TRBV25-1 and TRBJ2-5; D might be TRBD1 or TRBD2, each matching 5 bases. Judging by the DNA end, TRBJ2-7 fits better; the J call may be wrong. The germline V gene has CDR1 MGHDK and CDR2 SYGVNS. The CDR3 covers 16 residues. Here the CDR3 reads CASSEFSGQDSYEQYF. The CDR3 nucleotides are TGTGCCAGCAGTGAATTCTCGGGGCAGGATAGCTACGAGCAGTACTTC.

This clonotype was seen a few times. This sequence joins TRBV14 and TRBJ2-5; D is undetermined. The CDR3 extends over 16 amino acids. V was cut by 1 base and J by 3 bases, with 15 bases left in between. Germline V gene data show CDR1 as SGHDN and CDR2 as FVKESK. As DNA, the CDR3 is TGTGCCAGCAGCCAAGCGGGTAGCAAGCAAGAAGAGACCCAGTACTTC. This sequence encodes CASSQAGSKQEETQYF.

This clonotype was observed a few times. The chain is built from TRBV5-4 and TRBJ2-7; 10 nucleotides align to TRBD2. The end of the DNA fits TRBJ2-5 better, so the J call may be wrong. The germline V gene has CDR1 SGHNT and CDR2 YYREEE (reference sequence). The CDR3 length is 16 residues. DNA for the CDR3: TGTGCCAGCAGCCCACAGCGGGGGGGACAAATCGAGACCCAGTACTTC. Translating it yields CASSPQRGGQIETQYF.

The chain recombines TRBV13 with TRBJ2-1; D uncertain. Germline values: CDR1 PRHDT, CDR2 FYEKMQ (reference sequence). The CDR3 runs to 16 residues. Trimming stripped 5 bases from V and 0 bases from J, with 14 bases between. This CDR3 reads CASSQEERSSYNEQFF. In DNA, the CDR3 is TGTGCCAGCAGCCAAGAGGAAAGGAGCTCCTACAATGAGCAGTTCTTC.

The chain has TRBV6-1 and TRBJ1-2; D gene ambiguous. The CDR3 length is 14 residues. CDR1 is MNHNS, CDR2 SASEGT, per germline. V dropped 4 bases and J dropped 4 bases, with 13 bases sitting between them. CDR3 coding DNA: TGTGCCAGCAGTGTTAAGGGAGTGGCCTATGGCTACACCTTC. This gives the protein CASSVKGVAYGYTF.

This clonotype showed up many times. CDR3 loop: CASSEYGGSEDYGYTF. As DNA, the CDR3 is TGTGCCAGCAGTGAATATGGAGGGTCCGAAGACTATGGCTACACCTTC. The rearrangement uses TRBV25-1 and TRBJ1-2; unclear D gene. Germline V gives CDR1 MGHDK, CDR2 SYGVNS. The length of the CDR3 is 16 residues. Between the trimmed V and J ends, which lost 0 bases and 3 bases, there was a span of 14 bases.

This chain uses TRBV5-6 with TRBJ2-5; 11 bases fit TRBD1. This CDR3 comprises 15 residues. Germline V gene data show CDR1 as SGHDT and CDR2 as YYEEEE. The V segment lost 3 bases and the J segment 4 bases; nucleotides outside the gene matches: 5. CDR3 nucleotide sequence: TGTGCCAGCAGCTCGGGACAGGGGGATAGAGAGACCCAGTACTTC. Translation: CASSSGQGDRETQYF.

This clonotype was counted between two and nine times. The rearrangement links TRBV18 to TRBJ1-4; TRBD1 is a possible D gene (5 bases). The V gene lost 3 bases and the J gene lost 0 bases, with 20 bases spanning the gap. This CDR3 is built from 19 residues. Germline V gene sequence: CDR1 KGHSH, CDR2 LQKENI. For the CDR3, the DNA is TGTGCCAGCTCACCGCCACTTGCGAAGACAGCCCCAACTAATGAAAAACTGTTTTTT. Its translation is CASSPPLAKTAPTNEKLFF. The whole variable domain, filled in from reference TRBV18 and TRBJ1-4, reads NAGVMQNPRHLVRRRGQEARLRCSPMKGHSHVYWYRQLPEEGLKFMVYLQKENIIDESGMPKERFSAEFPKEGPSILRIQQVVRGDSAAYFCASSPPLAKTAPTNEKLFFGSGTQLSVL.

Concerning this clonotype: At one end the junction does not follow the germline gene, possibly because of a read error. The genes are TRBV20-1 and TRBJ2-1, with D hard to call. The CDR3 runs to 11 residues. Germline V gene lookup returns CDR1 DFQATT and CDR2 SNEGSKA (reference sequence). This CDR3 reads CGARLYNEQFF. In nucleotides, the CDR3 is TGCGGTGCGAGACTGTACAATGAGCAGTTCTTC.